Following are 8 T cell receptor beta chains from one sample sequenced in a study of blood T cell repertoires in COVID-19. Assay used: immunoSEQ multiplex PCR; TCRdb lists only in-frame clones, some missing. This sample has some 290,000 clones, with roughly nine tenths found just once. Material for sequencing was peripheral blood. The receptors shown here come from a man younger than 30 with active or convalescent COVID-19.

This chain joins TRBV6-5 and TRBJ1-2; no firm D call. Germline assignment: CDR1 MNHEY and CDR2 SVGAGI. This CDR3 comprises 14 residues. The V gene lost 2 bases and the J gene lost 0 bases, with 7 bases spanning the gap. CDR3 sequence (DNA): TGTGCCAGCAGTTACAACAGCCCTAACTATGGCTACACCTTC. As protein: CASSYNSPNYGYTF.

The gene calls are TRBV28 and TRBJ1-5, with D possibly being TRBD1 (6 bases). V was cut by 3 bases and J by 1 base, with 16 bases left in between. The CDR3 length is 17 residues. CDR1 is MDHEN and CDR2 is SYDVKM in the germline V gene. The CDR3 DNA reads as TGTGCCAGCAGTTTTTCCGGGACAAAAAGGAGCAATCAGCCCCAGCATTTT. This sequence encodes CASSFSGTKRSNQPQHF.

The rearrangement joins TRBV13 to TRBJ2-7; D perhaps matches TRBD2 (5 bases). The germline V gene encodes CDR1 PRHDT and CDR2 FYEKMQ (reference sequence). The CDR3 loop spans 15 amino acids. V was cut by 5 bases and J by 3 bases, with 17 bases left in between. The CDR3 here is CASSATPGINYEQYF. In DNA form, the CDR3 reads TGTGCCAGCAGCGCGACCCCGGGGATAAACTACGAGCAGTACTTC.

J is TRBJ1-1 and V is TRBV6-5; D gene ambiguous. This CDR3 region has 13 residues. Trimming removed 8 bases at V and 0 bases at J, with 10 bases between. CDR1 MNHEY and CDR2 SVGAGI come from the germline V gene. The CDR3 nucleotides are TGTGCCAGCGGACCGGAGGTGAACACTGAAGCTTTCTTT. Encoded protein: CASGPEVNTEAFF.

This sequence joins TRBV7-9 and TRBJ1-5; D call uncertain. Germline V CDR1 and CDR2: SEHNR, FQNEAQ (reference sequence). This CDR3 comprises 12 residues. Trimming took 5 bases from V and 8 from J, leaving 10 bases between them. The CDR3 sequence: CASSAEGEPQHF. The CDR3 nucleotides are TGTGCCAGCAGCGCCGAGGGCGAGCCCCAGCATTTT.

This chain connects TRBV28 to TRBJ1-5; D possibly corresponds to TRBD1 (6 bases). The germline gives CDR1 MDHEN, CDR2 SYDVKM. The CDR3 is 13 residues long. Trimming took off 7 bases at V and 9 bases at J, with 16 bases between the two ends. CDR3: CASTQGGLGPQHF. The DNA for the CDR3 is TGTGCCAGCACACAGGGTGGCTTAGGGCCCCAGCATTTT.

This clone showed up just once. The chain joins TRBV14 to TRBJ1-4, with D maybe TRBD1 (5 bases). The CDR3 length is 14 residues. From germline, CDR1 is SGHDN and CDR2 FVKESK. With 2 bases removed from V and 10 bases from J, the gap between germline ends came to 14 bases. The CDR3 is CASSQPRGIGKLFF. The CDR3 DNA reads TGTGCCAGCAGCCAACCACGGGGGATAGGAAAACTGTTTTTT.

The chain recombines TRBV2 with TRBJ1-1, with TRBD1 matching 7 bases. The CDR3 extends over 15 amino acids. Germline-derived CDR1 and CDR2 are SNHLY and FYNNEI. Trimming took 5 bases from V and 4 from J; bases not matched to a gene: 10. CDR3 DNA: TGTGCCAGCAGTATGACAGGGTTGGGGGGCACTGAAGCTTTCTTT. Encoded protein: CASSMTGLGGTEAFF.